This is a list of T cell receptor beta chains from one sample in a study of OX40 agonist ivuxolimab in advanced cancers. Libraries were prepared by immunoSEQ multiplex PCR; TCRdb keeps only in-frame clonotypes and omits some of them. The repertoire consists of more than 50,000 clones, with 70% to 80% occurring once and the leading ten covering approximately 1%. The source material was CD4+ or CD8+ T cells sorted from blood, sampled in a trial of the OX40 agonist ivuxolimab. Source of these receptors: an adult with an advanced solid tumor such as melanoma, head and neck, liver or kidney cancer. Both conserved end residues are part of each CDR3. The D gene is left open where the match is weak. The size field is filled for only some rows; it gives once, few, many or a size class.

TRBD1,TRBJ2-7,TRBV5-1,NA,TGCGCCAGCAGCGCGGGACAGGGGTCGCAGCAGTACTTC,CASSAGQGSQQYF
TRBD2,TRBJ2-7,TRBV27,NA,TGTGCCAGCAGTTCGGGTAGCGGGAGGGAGTACTTC,CASSSGSGREYF
TRBD2,TRBJ2-1,TRBV28,NA,TGTGCCAGCAGTCCTCCCGGGGTAGCGGGAGGATCCTCCTACAATGAGCAGTTCTTC,CASSPPGVAGGSSYNEQFF
NA,TRBJ1-5,TRBV7-8,NA,TGTGCCAGCAGCCCTGGGCAGGGAGGGCAGCCCCAGCATTTT,CASSPGQGGQPQHF
NA,TRBJ2-3,TRBV2,NA,TGTGCCAGCCGGGTAGAGGATACGCAGTATTTT,CASRVEDTQYF
NA,TRBJ1-1,TRBV15,NA,TGTGCCACCAGCAGAAAGCCACCGACGAACACTGAAGCTTTCTTT,CATSRKPPTNTEAFF
TRBD1,TRBJ1-6,TRBV5-1,NA,TGCGCCAGCAGGGAGGGACAGGGGGACTCACCCCTCCACTTT,CASREGQGDSPLHF
NA,TRBJ2-7,TRBV9,NA,TGTGCCAGCAGCGGAGGGGACACCCTCTACGAGCAGTACTTC,CASSGGDTLYEQYF
NA,TRBJ1-1,TRBV5-1,NA,TGCGCCAGCAGCCCACAGGGTTTTTACTTCATGAACACTGAAGCTTTCTTT,CASSPQGFYFMNTEAFF
NA,TRBJ2-1,TRBV19,NA,TGTGCCAGTAGGGCTTTAACAGCATACAATGAGCAGTTCTTC,CASRALTAYNEQFF
NA,TRBJ1-3,TRBV5-6,NA,TGTGCCAGCAGCTTGTTGTCGGGCTCTACCATATATTTT,CASSLLSGSTIYF
NA,TRBJ2-7,TRBV5-1,NA,TGCGCCAGCAGCTTCTCTGGGGCTGTGTCCTACGAGCAGTACTTC,CASSFSGAVSYEQYF
NA,TRBJ2-3,TRBV7-3,NA,TGTGCCAGCAGCTTAAGGTCAGGGGTTGAGTTAGATACGCAGTATTTT,CASSLRSGVELDTQYF
NA,TRBJ2-1,TRBV5-1,NA,TGCGCCAGCAGCTTCCAGGGAGCGGGCAATGAGCAGTTCTTC,CASSFQGAGNEQFF
TRBD1,TRBJ2-5,TRBV7-2,NA,TGTGCCAGCGGCGAACAGGGGACCCAAGAGACCCAGTACTTC,CASGEQGTQETQYF
TRBD1,TRBJ2-5,TRBV7-2,NA,TGTGCCAGCAGCTTAGCCGGGACAGACCAAGAGACCCAGTACTTC,CASSLAGTDQETQYF
TRBD1,TRBJ1-1,TRBV5-1,NA,TGCGCCAGCAGCGCGGGACAGCATAACACTGAAGCTTTCTTT,CASSAGQHNTEAFF
TRBD1,TRBJ1-1,TRBV7-9,NA,TGTGCCAGCGACAGGGACGGCGGGAACACTGAAGCTTTCTTT,CASDRDGGNTEAFF
TRBD1,TRBJ1-6,TRBV30,NA,TGTGCCTCCCCCGGGACAGGGGCTTCTCTTTCACCCCTCCACTTT,CASPGTGASLSPLHF
TRBD1,TRBJ2-7,TRBV10-3,NA,TGTGCCATCAGTGGGACAGGGTTAGGGTACGAGCAGTACTTC,CAISGTGLGYEQYF
TRBD1,TRBJ1-6,TRBV30,NA,TGTGCCTGGAGTATAGGACAGGGAGTATCACCCCTCCACTTT,CAWSIGQGVSPLHF
NA,TRBJ2-2,TRBV5-1,NA,TGCGCCAGCAGCCCAAGACACAACGCCGGGGAGCTGTTTTTT,CASSPRHNAGELFF
TRBD1,TRBJ2-1,TRBV7-8,NA,TGTGCCAGCAGCTTATGGGACAGGAGTAATGAGCAGTTCTTC,CASSLWDRSNEQFF
TRBD2,TRBJ2-1,TRBV7-7,many,TGTGCTAGCAGCTCCGGGCTAGCGGGGTACAATGAGCAGTTCTTC,CASSSGLAGYNEQFF
NA,TRBJ1-5,TRBV21-1,NA,TGTGCCAGCAGCAATAGAGGTAGTGGCAATCAGCCCCAGCATTTT,CASSNRGSGNQPQHF
TRBD2,TRBJ2-3,TRBV11-2,once,TGTGCCAGCAGCCCCACTAGCGGGAGGCCAGATACGCAGTATTTT,CASSPTSGRPDTQYF
NA,TRBJ1-1,TRBV18,few,TGTGCCAGCTCACCACCCCTCCTGTTGGAAGCTTTCTTT,CASSPPLLLEAFF
NA,TRBJ1-5,TRBV19,NA,TGTGCCAGTAGTATATCCCTATCTCAGCCCCAGCATTTT,CASSISLSQPQHF
NA,TRBJ1-4,TRBV6-1,NA,TGTGCCAGCAGTGCCTATTGGTCTGAGGTAACTAATGAAAAACTGTTTTTT,CASSAYWSEVTNEKLFF
NA,TRBJ2-3,TRBV9,NA,TGTGCCAGCAGCGTAGTTGGAGAAGCACGAACAGATACGCAGTATTTT,CASSVVGEARTDTQYF
TRBD2,TRBJ2-7,TRBV5-1,NA,TGCGCCAGCAGCTCAGGGACTAGCGGTCTGGAGCAGTACTTC,CASSSGTSGLEQYF
NA,TRBJ2-7,TRBV2,NA,TGTGCCAGCAGAACGAGGACATCCTCCTACGAGCAGTACTTC,CASRTRTSSYEQYF
NA,TRBJ2-2,TRBV4-2,NA,TGTGCCAGCAGCCAAGTGGGTCGGGGGGCCGGCACCGGGGAGCTGTTTTTT,CASSQVGRGAGTGELFF
TRBD1,TRBJ1-1,TRBV5-4,NA,TGTGCCAGCAGCTCTAAAAAAACCGGGACAGGGGTTTCAGACACTGAAGCTTTCTTT,CASSSKKTGTGVSDTEAFF
TRBD2,TRBJ2-3,TRBV11-2,NA,TGTGCCAGCAGCTTAGTACTAGCGGGGGTAGATACGCAGTATTTT,CASSLVLAGVDTQYF